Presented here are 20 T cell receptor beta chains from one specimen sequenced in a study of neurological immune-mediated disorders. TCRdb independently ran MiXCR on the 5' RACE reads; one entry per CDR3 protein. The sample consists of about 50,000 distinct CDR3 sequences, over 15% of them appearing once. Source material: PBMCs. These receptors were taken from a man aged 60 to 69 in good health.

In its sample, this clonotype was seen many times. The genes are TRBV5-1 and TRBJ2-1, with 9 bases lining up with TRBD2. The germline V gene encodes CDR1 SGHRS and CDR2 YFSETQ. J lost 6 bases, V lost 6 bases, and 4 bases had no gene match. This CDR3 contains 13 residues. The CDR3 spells CASKREVGNEQFF. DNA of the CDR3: TGCGCCAGCAAGCGGGAGGTCGGCAATGAGCAGTTCTTC.

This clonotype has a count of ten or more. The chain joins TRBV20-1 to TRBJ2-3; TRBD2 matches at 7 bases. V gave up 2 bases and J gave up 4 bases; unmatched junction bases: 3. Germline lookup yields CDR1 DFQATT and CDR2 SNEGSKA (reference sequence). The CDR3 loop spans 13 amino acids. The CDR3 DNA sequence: TGCAGTGCTAGATGGGGGAGGGCAGATACGCAGTATTTT. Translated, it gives CSARWGRADTQYF.

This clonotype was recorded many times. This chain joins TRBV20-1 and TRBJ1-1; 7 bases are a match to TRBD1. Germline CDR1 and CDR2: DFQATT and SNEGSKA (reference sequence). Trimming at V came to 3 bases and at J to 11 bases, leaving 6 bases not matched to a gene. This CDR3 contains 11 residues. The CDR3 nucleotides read TGCAGTGCTAGGTTAGGCAGGGGGGCTTTCTTT. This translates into CSARLGRGAFF.

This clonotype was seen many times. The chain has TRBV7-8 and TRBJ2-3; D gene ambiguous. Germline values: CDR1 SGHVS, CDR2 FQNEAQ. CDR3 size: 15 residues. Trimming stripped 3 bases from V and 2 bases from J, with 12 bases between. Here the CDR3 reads CASSFGSRHTDTQYF. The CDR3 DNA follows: TGTGCCAGCAGCTTCGGGTCACGACACACAGATACGCAGTATTTT.

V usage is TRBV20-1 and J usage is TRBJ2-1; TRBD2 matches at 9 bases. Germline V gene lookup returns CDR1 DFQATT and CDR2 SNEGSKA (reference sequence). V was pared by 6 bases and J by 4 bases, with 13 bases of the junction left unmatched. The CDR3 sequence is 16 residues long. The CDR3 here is CSAPAPTSGPYNEQFF. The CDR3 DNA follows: TGCAGTGCCCCTGCCCCGACTAGCGGCCCGTACAATGAGCAGTTCTTC.

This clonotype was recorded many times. The CDR3 nucleotides are TGTGCCAGCAGCTCCCCGGGTAGGGGGTACTACGAGCAGTACTTC. Translated: CASSSPGRGYYEQYF. The chain links TRBV6-5 to TRBJ2-7; tentatively, D is TRBD1 (6 bases). V lost 6 bases to trimming and J lost 3 bases, with 18 bases between them. The CDR3 is 15 residues long. Germline CDR1 is MNHEY and CDR2 is SVGAGI.

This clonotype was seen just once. CDR3: CASSRAGTGKEKLFF. In nucleotides, the CDR3 is TGTGCCAGCAGCCGGGCCGGGACAGGGAAAGAAAAACTGTTTTTT. The J gene is TRBJ1-4, the V gene TRBV3-1; 9 nucleotides align to TRBD1. This CDR3 spans 15 amino acids. The junction had 8 bases not matched to a gene; V was cut back by 4 bases and J by 8 bases. In germline, CDR1 is LGHDT, CDR2 YNNKEL (reference sequence).

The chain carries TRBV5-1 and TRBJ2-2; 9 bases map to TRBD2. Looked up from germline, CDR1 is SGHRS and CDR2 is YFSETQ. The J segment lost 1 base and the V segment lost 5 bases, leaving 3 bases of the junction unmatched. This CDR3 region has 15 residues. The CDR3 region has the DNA TGCGCCAGCAGATCGACTAGCGGGAACACCGGGGAGCTGTTTTTT. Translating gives CASRSTSGNTGELFF.

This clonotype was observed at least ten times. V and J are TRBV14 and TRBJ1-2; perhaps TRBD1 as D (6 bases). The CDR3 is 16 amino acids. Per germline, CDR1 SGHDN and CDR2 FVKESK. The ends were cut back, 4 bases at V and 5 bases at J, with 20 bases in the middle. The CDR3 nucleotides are TGTGCCAGCAGCCCCACCGGGACAAGGTTTGGGTATGGCTACACCTTC. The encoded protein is CASSPTGTRFGYGYTF.

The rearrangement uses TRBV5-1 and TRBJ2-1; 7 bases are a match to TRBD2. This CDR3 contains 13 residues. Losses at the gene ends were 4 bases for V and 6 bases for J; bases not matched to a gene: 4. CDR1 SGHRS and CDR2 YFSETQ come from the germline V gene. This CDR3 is CASSLPSGNEQFF. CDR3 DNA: TGCGCCAGCAGCCTCCCTAGCGGCAATGAGCAGTTCTTC. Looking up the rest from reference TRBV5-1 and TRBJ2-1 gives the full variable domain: KAGVTQTPRYLIKTRGQQVTLSCSPISGHRSVSWYQQTPGQGLQFLFEYFSETQRNKGNFPGRFSGRQFSNSRSEMNVSTLELGDSALYLCASSLPSGNEQFFGPGTRLTVL.

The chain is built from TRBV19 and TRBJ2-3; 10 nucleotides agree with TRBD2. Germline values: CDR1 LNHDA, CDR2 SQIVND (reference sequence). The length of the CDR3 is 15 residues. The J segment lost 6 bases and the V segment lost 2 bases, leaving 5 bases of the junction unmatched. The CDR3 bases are TGTGCCAGTAGTATAACTAGCGGGAACTACGATACGCAGTATTTT. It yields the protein CASSITSGNYDTQYF.

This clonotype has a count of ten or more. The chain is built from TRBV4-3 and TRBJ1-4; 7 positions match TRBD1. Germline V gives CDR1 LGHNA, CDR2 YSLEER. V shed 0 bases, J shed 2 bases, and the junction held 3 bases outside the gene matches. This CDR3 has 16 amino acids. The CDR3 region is CASSQDTGVTNEKLFF. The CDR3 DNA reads TGCGCCAGCAGCCAAGATACAGGGGTTACTAATGAAAAACTGTTTTTT.

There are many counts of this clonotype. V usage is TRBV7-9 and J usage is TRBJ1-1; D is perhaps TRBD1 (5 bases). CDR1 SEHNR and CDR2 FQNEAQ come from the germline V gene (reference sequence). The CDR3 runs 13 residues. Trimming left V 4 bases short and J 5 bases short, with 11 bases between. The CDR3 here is CASSSPGMTEAFF. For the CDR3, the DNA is TGTGCCAGCAGCTCCCCAGGGATGACTGAAGCTTTCTTT.

The CDR3, as DNA: TGTGCCACCAGTGATTTGGGCGTGCCCTCAGGGACCGGGGAGCTGTTTTTT. This gives the protein CATSDLGVPSGTGELFF. The chain joins TRBV24-1 to TRBJ2-2; D is perhaps TRBD1 (5 bases). CDR1 KGHDR and CDR2 SFDVKD come from the germline V gene. V lost 0 bases, J lost 5 bases, and 15 bases lay in between. The length of the CDR3 is 17 residues.

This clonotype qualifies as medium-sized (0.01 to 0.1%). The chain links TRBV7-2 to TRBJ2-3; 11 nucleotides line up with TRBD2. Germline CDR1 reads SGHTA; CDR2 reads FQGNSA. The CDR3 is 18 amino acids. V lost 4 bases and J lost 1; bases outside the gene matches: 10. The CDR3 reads CASSSDRLSGRGTDTQYF. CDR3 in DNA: TGTGCCAGCAGCTCAGACCGACTTAGCGGGAGGGGCACAGATACGCAGTATTTT.

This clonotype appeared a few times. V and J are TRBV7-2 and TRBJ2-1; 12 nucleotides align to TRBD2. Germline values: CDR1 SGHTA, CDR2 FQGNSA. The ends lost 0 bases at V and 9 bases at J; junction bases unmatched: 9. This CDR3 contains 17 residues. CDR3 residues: CASSLAGTSGLGREQFF. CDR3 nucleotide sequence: TGTGCCAGCAGCTTAGCCGGGACTAGCGGGCTTGGTCGTGAGCAGTTCTTC. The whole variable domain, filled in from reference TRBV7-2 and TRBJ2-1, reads GAGVSQSPSNKVTEKGKDVELRCDPISGHTALYWYRQSLGQGLEFLIYFQGNSAPDKSGLPSDRFSAERTGGSVSTLTIQRTQQEDSAVYLCASSLAGTSGLGREQFFGPGTRLTVL.

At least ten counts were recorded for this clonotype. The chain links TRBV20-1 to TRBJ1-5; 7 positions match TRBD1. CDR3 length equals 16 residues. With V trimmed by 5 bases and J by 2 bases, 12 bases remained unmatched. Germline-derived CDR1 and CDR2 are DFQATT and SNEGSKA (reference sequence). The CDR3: CSAPPTGAVGNQPQHF. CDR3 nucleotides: TGCAGTGCTCCCCCTACAGGGGCTGTGGGCAATCAGCCCCAGCATTTT.

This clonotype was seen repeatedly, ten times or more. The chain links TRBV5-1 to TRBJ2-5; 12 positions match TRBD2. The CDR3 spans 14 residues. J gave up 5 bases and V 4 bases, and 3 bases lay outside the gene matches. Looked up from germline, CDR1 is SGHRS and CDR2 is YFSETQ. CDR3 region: CASSRTSGKETQYF. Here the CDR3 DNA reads TGCGCCAGCAGCCGGACTAGCGGGAAGGAGACCCAGTACTTC.

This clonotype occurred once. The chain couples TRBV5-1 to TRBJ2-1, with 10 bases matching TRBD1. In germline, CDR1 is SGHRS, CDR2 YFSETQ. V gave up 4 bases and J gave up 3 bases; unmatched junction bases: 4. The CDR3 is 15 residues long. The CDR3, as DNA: TGCGCCAGCAGCCCCGGACAGGGGGGCTACAATGAGCAGTTCTTC. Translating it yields CASSPGQGGYNEQFF.

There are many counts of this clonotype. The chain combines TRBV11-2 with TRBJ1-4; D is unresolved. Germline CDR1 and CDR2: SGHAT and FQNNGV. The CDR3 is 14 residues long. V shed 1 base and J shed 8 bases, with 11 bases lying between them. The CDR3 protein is CASSLGRGNEKLFF. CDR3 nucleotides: TGTGCCAGCAGCTTAGGTCGAGGGAACGAAAAACTGTTTTTT.